Listed below are T cell receptor beta chains from one sample, sequenced in a study of cytomegalovirus exposure and HLA in healthy donors. Assay: immunoSEQ multiplex PCR; the TCRdb copy retains only in-frame clones and omits some. The sample yields some 83,000 clones, of which the top ten take up approximately 1.1%. Input material: PBMCs. Receptor source: a woman under 40 in good health and CMV-seronegative. Each CDR3 is given with its conserved first and last residue. Fields, in order: D gene, V gene, J gene, CDR3 DNA, CDR3 protein. D genes are given only for firm matches.

>.|TRBV11-2|TRBJ1-1
TGTGCCAGCAGCTTAGGCGGGGCAAACACTGAAGCTTTCTTT
CASSLGGANTEAFF
>.|TRBV19|TRBJ1-5
TGTGCCAGTAGTCCTGGGACTGGAAATAGCAATCAGCCCCAGCATTTT
CASSPGTGNSNQPQHF
>TRBD1|TRBV28|TRBJ2-7
TGTGCCAGCAGTGAACTTTCCGGGACAGGGTCGTCCGAGCAGTACTTC
CASSELSGTGSSEQYF
>TRBD1|TRBV7-2|TRBJ2-4
TGTGCCAGCAGTACATACAGGGGCGGTATAAACATTCAGTACTTC
CASSTYRGGINIQYF
>.|TRBV7-9|TRBJ2-7
TGTGCCAGCAGCCCCGCAGGCCGCTACGAGCAGTACTTC
CASSPAGRYEQYF
>.|TRBV6-6|TRBJ1-2
TGTGCCAGCAAGTCGGGGGGTACTAACTATGGCTACACCTTC
CASKSGGTNYGYTF
>TRBD1|TRBV19|TRBJ2-1
TGTGCCAGTAGTATTGGACAGGGCGATGAGCAGTTCTTC
CASSIGQGDEQFF
>TRBD2|TRBV29-1|TRBJ2-5
TGCAGCGTTGATGGGCTAGCGGGAGCGGGGGAGACCCAGTACTTC
CSVDGLAGAGETQYF
>.|TRBV6-5|TRBJ2-1
TGTGCCAGCAGAGACACGGACAATGAGCAGTTCTTC
CASRDTDNEQFF
>.|TRBV7-2|TRBJ1-1
TGTGCCAGCAGCTTAGGGAGGTTGACGAACACTGAAGCTTTCTTT
CASSLGRLTNTEAFF
>.|TRBV29-1|TRBJ1-1
TGCAGCGTTGAAGCGTTCTCTGAAGCTTTCTTT
CSVEAFSEAFF
>.|TRBV25-1|TRBJ1-6
TGTGCCAGCAGGGGGGGATCGGGTAATTCACCCCTCCACTTT
CASRGGSGNSPLHF